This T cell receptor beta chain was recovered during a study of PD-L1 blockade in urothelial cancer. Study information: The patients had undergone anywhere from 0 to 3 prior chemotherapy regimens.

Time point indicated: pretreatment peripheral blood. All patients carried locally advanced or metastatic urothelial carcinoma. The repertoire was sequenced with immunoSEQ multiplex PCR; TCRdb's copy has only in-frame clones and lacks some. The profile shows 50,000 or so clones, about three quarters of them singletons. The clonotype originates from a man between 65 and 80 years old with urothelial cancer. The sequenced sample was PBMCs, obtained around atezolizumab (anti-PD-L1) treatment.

CDR3 bases: TGCGCCAGCAGCCGTGAGAGGAATCTAGCGGGAGGTACGCAGTATTTT. Protein sequence: CASSRERNLAGGTQYF. The chain couples TRBV4-3 to TRBJ2-3, with 11 bases that match TRBD2. With V trimmed by 4 bases and J by 8 bases, 11 bases remained unmatched. CDR3 size: 16 residues. The germline gives CDR1 LGHNA, CDR2 YSLEER.